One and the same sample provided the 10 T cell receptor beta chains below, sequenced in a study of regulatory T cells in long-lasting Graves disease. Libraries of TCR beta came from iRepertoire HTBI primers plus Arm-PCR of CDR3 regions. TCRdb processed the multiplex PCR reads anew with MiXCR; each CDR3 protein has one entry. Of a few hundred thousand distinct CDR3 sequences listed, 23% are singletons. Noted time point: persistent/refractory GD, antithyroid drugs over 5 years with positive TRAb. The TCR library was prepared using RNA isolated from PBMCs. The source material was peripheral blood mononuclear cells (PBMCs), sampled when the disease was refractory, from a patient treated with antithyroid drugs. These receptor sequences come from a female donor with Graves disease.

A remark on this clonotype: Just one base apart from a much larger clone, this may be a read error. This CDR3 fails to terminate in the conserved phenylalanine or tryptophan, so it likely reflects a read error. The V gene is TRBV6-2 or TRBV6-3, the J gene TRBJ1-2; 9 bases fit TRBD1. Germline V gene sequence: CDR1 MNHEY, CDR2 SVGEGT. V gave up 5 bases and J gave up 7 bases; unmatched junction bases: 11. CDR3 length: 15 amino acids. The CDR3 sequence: CASSIRDRAGSGYTL. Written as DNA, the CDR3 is TGTGCCAGCAGTATCCGGGACAGGGCCGGTAGTGGCTACACCCTC.

The CDR3 DNA is TGTGCCAGCAGTTTATCTGTTTTGACAGTGGGTTTGGGTTCGCCCTACGAGCAGTACTTC. It codes for CASSLSVLTVGLGSPYEQYF. The chain employs TRBV12-3 or TRBV12-4 and TRBJ2-7, with D possibly being TRBD1 (5 bases). The ends were cut back, 2 bases at V and 2 bases at J, with 28 bases in the middle. The CDR3 has 20 residues.

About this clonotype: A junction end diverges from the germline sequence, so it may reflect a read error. CDR3 DNA: TGTACCAGCAGTTTCCTCAACCACTACGAGCAGTACTTC. It translates to CTSSFLNHYEQYF. This chain joins TRBV28 and TRBJ2-7; no clear D gene. CDR1 MDHEN and CDR2 SYDVKM come from the germline V gene. There are 13 residues in the CDR3.

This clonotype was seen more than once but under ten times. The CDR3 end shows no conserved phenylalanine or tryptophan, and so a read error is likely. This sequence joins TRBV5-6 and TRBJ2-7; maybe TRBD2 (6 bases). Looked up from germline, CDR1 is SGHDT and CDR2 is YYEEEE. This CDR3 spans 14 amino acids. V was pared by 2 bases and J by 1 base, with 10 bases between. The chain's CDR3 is CASSFFGGSYEQYL. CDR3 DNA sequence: TGTGCCAGCAGCTTTTTCGGGGGATCCTACGAGCAGTACCTC.

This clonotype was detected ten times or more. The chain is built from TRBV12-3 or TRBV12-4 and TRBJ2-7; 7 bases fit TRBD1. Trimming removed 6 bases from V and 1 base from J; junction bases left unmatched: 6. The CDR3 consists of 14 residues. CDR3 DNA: TGTGCCAGCAGGGGGACAGCCGGGTCCTACGAGCAGTACTTC. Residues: CASRGTAGSYEQYF.

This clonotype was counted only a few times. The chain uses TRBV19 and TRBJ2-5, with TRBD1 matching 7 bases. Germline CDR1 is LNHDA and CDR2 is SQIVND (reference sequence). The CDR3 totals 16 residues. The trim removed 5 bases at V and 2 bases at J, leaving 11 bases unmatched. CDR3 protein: CASSVPDRVLQETQYF. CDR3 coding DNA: TGTGCCAGTAGTGTACCCGACAGGGTTTTACAAGAGACCCAGTACTTC.

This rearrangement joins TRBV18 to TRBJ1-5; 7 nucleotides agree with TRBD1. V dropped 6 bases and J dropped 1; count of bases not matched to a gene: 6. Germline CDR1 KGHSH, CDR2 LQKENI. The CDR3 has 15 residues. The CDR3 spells CASSWTGVSNQPQHF. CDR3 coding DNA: TGTGCCAGCTCCTGGACAGGAGTAAGCAATCAGCCCCAGCATTTT.

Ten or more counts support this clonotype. The CDR3 DNA sequence: TGTGCCAGCAGCCAGGAGGGATCCTACGAGCAGTACTTC. It codes for CASSQEGSYEQYF. The V call is TRBV7-9, the J call TRBJ2-7, with D maybe TRBD2 (6 bases). The CDR3 sequence is 13 residues long. CDR1 is SEHNR and CDR2 is FQNEAQ in the germline V gene (reference sequence). The V end lost 5 bases, the J end lost 1 base, and 9 bases lay between the germline ends. Full variable domain (rest looked up from reference TRBV7-9 and TRBJ2-7): DTGVSQNPRHKITKRGQNVTFRCDPISEHNRLYWYRQTLGQGPEFLTYFQNEAQLEKSRLLSDRFSAERPKGSFSTLEIQRTEQGDSAMYLCASSQEGSYEQYFGPGTRLTVT.

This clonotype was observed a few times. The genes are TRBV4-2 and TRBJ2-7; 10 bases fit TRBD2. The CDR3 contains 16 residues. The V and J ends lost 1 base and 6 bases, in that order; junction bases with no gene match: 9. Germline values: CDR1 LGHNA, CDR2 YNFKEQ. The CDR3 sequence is CASSQGTSGFSLEQYF. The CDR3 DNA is TGTGCCAGCAGCCAAGGGACTAGCGGTTTCTCTCTCGAGCAGTACTTC.

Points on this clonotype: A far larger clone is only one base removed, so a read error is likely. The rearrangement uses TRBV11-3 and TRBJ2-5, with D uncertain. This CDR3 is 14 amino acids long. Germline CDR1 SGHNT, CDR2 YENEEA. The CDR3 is CASSSDTYQETRYF. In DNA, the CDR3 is TGTGCCAGCAGCTCCGACACTTACCAAGAGACCCGGTACTTC.